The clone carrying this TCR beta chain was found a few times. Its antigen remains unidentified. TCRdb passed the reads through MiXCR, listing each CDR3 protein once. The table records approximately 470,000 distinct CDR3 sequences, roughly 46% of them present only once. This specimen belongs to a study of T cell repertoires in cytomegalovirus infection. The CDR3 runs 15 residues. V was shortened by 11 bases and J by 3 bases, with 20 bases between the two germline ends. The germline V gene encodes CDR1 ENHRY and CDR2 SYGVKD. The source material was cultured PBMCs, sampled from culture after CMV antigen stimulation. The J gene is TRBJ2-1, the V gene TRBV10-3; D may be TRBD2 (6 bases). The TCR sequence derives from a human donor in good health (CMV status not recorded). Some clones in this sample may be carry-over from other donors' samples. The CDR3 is CALASAQGGYNEQFF. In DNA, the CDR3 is TGTGCCCTCGCCTCGGCGCAGGGAGGCTACAATGAGCAGTTCTTC.